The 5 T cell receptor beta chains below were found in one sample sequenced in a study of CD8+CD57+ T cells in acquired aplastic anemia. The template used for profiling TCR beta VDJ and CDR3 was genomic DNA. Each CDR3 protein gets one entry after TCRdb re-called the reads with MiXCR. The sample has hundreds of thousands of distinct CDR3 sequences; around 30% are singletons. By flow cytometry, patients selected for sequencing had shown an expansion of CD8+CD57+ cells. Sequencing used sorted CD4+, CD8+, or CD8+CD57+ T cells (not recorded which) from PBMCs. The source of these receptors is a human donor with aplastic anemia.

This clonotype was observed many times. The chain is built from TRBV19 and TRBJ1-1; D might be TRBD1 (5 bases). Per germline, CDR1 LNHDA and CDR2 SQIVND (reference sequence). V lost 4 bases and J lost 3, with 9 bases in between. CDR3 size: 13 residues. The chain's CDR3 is CASSTDSDTEAFF. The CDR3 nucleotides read TGTGCCAGTAGTACCGACAGTGACACTGAAGCTTTCTTT.

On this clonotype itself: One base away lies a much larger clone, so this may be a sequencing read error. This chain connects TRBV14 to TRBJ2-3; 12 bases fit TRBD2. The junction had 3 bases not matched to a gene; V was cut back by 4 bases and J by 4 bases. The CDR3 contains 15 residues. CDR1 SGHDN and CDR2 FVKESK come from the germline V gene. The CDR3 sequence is CASSPGLAGADTQYF. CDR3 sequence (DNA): TGTGCCAGCAGCCCGGGACTAGCGGGTGCAGATACGCAGTATTTT.

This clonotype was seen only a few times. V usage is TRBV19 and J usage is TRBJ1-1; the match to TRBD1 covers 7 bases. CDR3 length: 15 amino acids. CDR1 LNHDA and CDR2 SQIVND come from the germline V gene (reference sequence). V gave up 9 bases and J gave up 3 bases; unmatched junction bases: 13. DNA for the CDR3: TGTGCCAGCAGCCCGGGTGACAGGGCCTACACTGAAGCTTTCTTT. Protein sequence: CASSPGDRAYTEAFF.

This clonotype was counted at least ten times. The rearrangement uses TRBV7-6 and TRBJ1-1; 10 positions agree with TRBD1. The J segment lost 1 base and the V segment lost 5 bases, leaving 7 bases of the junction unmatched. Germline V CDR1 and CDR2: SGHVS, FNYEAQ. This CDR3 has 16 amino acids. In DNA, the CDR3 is TGTGCCAGCAGCATGGGACAGGGGTCGTCGAACACTGAAGCTTTCTTT. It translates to CASSMGQGSSNTEAFF. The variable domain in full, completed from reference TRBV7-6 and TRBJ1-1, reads GAGVSQSPRYKVTKRGQDVALRCDPISGHVSLYWYRQALGQGPEFLTYFNYEAQQDKSGLPNDRFSAERPEGSISTLTIQRTEQRDSAMYRCASSMGQGSSNTEAFFGQGTRLTVV.

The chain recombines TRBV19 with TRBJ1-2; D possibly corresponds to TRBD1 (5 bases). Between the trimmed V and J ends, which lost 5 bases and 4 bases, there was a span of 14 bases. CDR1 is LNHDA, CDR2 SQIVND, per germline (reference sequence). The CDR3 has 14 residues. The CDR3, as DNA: TGTGCCAGTAGTGGAGGACACACGACCTATGGCTACACCTTC. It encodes CASSGGHTTYGYTF.